This entry features one T cell receptor (beta chain) sequence. Its specificity is unknown. This entry is derived from a study of T-cell reconstitution after alpha-beta-depleted transplantation in children. Study results and limitations: There were reportedly several hundred expanded graft clones from which alpha-beta T cells came about two months after transplant. At the one-year point after transplant, T-cell counts and TCRbeta diversity were found to come mostly from T cells that had been newly produced.

The TCRbeta library incorporated unique molecular identifiers. TCRdb passed the PCR reads through MiXCR, listing each CDR3 protein once. The sample contains 500,000 to 750,000 distinct CDR3 sequences, more than 20% of which appear only once. The sequence was collected from a boy under three years old with Wiskott-Aldrich syndrome, due to receive a stem cell transplant. The material sequenced was PBMCs, taken before TCRalphabeta/CD19-depleted stem cell transplant.

The CDR3 spells CASSQGSRYGYTF. DNA for the CDR3: TGTGCCAGCAGCCAGGGATCCCGCTATGGCTACACCTTC. The chain has TRBV5-8 and TRBJ1-2; maybe TRBD1 (5 bases). Deletions cut 4 bases from V and 4 bases from J, with 11 bases between. The germline V gene has CDR1 SGHTS and CDR2 YDEGEE. The CDR3 runs 13 residues.